These 32 T cell receptor beta chains were sequenced from one sample in a study of blood T cell repertoires in COVID-19. Here immunoSEQ multiplex PCR was the method, and the copy in TCRdb shows in-frame clones only, minus some. The sample has 45,000 to 50,000 clones; around 89% are singletons. Material: peripheral blood. The receptors originated from a man aged 45 to 65 with active COVID-19.

This clone appeared a few times. The genes are TRBV19 and TRBJ1-3, with 7 bases fitting TRBD1. The CDR3 totals 15 residues. CDR1 is LNHDA, CDR2 SQIVND, per germline (reference sequence). The V gene end was trimmed by 7 bases and the J gene end by 0 bases; junction bases not matched to a gene: 6. CDR3 DNA: TGTGCCAGTATTCGGACAGGCGTCTCTGGAAACACCATATATTTT. Translation: CASIRTGVSGNTIYF.

The genes are TRBV4-2 and TRBJ2-1, with 8 bases fitting TRBD2. J lost 5 bases, V lost 0 bases, and 6 bases had no gene match. The germline CDR1 and CDR2 sequences are LGHNA and YNFKEQ. The CDR3 runs 16 residues. The CDR3 sequence is CASSQDPAGVNNEQFF. Here the CDR3 DNA reads TGTGCCAGCAGCCAAGATCCAGCGGGAGTTAACAATGAGCAGTTCTTC.

V gene TRBV5-1 combines with J gene TRBJ1-4; tentative D call: TRBD1 (6 bases). Trimming pared 0 bases from V and 3 bases from J, leaving 6 bases between. This CDR3 region has 14 residues. Germline CDR1 SGHRS, CDR2 YFSETQ. CDR3 sequence: CASSLGTANEKLFF. The CDR3 coding sequence is TGCGCCAGCAGCTTGGGGACAGCTAATGAAAAACTGTTTTTT.

The rearrangement links TRBV27 to TRBJ2-1; 8 bases align to TRBD2. The germline V gene encodes CDR1 MNHEY and CDR2 SMNVEV (reference sequence). The CDR3 has 16 residues. V dropped 3 bases and J dropped 7; count of bases not matched to a gene: 11. CDR3 nucleotide sequence: TGTGCCAGCAGTTTTCCAGCGGGGGCCTTGGGGAATGAGCAGTTCTTC. The encoded protein is CASSFPAGALGNEQFF.

The gene calls are TRBV5-1 and TRBJ2-5, with 10 bases matching TRBD1. CDR3 size: 16 residues. In germline, CDR1 is SGHRS, CDR2 YFSETQ. The junction had 7 bases not matched to a gene; V was cut back by 4 bases and J by 1 base. The DNA of the CDR3 is TGCGCCAGCAGCCCAGGGACAGGGGACGGCCAAGAGACCCAGTACTTC. This encodes CASSPGTGDGQETQYF.

The chain has TRBV3-1 (or the pseudogene TRBV3-2) and TRBJ1-1; D ambiguous. This CDR3 is 16 amino acids long. Trimming left V 4 bases short and J 1 base short, with 16 bases between. Germline values: CDR1 LGHDT, CDR2 YNNKEL (reference sequence). The CDR3 DNA follows: TGTGCCAGCAGCCCCCGCGGAAGGCAGTCGAACACTGAAGCTTTCTTT. It translates to CASSPRGRQSNTEAFF.

The chain has TRBV2 and TRBJ1-5; D gene uncertain. This CDR3 has 12 residues. Germline V CDR1 and CDR2: SNHLY, FYNNEI. V dropped 5 bases and J dropped 9 bases, with 11 bases sitting between them. The CDR3 DNA is TGTGCCAGCAGTACAACGGGAGGGCCCCAGCATTTT. It translates to CASSTTGGPQHF. The variable domain in full, with the rest retrieved from reference TRBV2 and TRBJ1-5, is EPEVTQTPSHQVTQMGQEVILRCVPISNHLYFYWYRQILGQKVEFLVSFYNNEISEKSEIFDDQFSVERPDGSNFTLKIRSTKLEDSAMYFCASSTTGGPQHFGDGTRLSIL.

This chain connects TRBV11-2 to TRBJ2-6; D not certain. V lost 0 bases, J lost 3 bases, and 3 bases lay in between. The CDR3 covers 14 residues. In germline, CDR1 is SGHAT, CDR2 FQNNGV. Written as DNA, the CDR3 is TGTGCCAGCAGCTTAGATCGTGGGGCCAACGTCCTGACTTTC. It yields the protein CASSLDRGANVLTF.

The chain couples TRBV29-1 to TRBJ2-4; possibly TRBD2 for D (6 bases). The CDR3 sequence is 16 residues long. Germline lookup yields CDR1 SQVTM and CDR2 ANQGSEA. V gave up 6 bases and J gave up 1 base, with 19 bases separating them. The CDR3 nucleotides are TGCAGCGTCGCAGGCGGGGATCTGGAGGCCAAAAACATTCAGTACTTC. It translates to CSVAGGDLEAKNIQYF.

This rearrangement joins TRBV3-1 (or the pseudogene TRBV3-2) to TRBJ2-7, with TRBD2 matching over 15 bases. There are 16 residues in the CDR3. In germline, CDR1 is LGHDT, CDR2 YNNKEL (reference sequence). J was trimmed by 4 bases and V by 1 base; bases with no gene match: 2. CDR3: CASSQAGLAGGYEQYF. The CDR3 nucleotides read TGTGCCAGCAGCCAAGCGGGACTAGCGGGAGGATACGAGCAGTACTTC.

This chain joins TRBV7-9 and TRBJ1-4; D unresolved. V gave up 1 base and J gave up 10 bases, with 7 bases separating them. CDR1 and CDR2 (germline): SEHNR, FQNEAQ (reference sequence). The CDR3 is 12 residues long. As DNA, the CDR3 is TGTGCCAGCAGCTTAGGAGGTGGAAAACTGTTTTTT. This sequence encodes CASSLGGGKLFF.

The CDR3 nucleotides read TGTGCCAGCAGCCTCCTAGCGGGGAGCACAGATACGCAGTATTTT. Its protein product is CASSLLAGSTDTQYF. The V and J genes are TRBV6-5 and TRBJ2-3, with 9 bases aligning to TRBD2. In germline, CDR1 is MNHEY, CDR2 SVGAGI. This CDR3 spans 15 amino acids. V lost 6 bases to trimming and J lost 0 bases; unmatched junction nucleotides: 4.

The chain has TRBV9 and TRBJ2-7, with 7 bases that match TRBD1. This CDR3 has 14 amino acids. Trimming took 5 bases from V and 4 from J; bases not matched to a gene: 9. Germline loops: CDR1 SGDLS, CDR2 YYNGEE. In nucleotides, the CDR3 is TGTGCCAGCAGTTACGACAGGGTGCCTTACGAGCAGTACTTC. Translated, it gives CASSYDRVPYEQYF.

The V and J genes are TRBV5-1 and TRBJ1-6, with D hard to call. Germline-derived CDR1 and CDR2 are SGHRS and YFSETQ. With 0 bases removed from V and 8 bases from J, the gap between germline ends came to 9 bases. CDR3 size: 14 residues. CDR3 sequence: CASSLETSDSPLHF. CDR3 in DNA: TGCGCCAGCAGCTTGGAAACGAGCGATTCACCCCTCCACTTT.

The chain uses TRBV5-1 and TRBJ2-7; 7 bases fit TRBD1. Germline trimming cut 0 bases from V and 0 bases from J; bases unmatched to any gene: 3. The CDR3 runs 15 residues. From germline, CDR1 is SGHRS and CDR2 YFSETQ. CDR3 DNA sequence: TGCGCCAGCAGCTTGGACCGGACAGGCTCCTACGAGCAGTACTTC. This translates into CASSLDRTGSYEQYF.

The chain carries TRBV6-5 and TRBJ2-3; D remains ambiguous. V lost 7 bases to trimming and J lost 1 base, with 12 bases between them. The germline V gene has CDR1 MNHEY and CDR2 SVGAGI. The CDR3 is 14 residues long. The CDR3 loop is CASTPAFRTDTQYF. In DNA, the CDR3 is TGTGCCAGCACCCCTGCGTTTCGCACAGATACGCAGTATTTT.

The chain recombines TRBV20-1 with TRBJ2-1; 10 bases are a match to TRBD2. CDR3 length equals 13 residues. Germline V gene lookup returns CDR1 DFQATT and CDR2 SNEGSKA (reference sequence). Germline trimming cut 3 bases from V and 8 bases from J; bases unmatched to any gene: 4. CDR3 bases: TGCAGTGCTAGTAGCGGGAGGATCTATGAGCAGTTCTTC. Translating gives CSASSGRIYEQFF.

This rearrangement joins TRBV11-2 to TRBJ1-3; D perhaps matches TRBD1 (6 bases). The germline gives CDR1 SGHAT, CDR2 FQNNGV. V was pared by 5 bases and J by 0 bases, with 14 bases between. The CDR3 length is 16 residues. CDR3 region: CASSPLGGLSGNTIYF. Written as DNA, the CDR3 is TGTGCCAGCAGCCCTCTCGGGGGGCTCTCTGGAAACACCATATATTTT.

This clone has a handful of counts. The J gene is TRBJ1-2, the V gene TRBV28; D is unclear. The germline V gene encodes CDR1 MDHEN and CDR2 SYDVKM. The CDR3 covers 15 residues. V was clipped by 5 bases and J by 8 bases, with 21 bases between them. CDR3 in DNA: TGTGCCAGCAGTGATCTTCTTCGGGGAAGGAGAGGCTACACCTTC. Encoded protein: CASSDLLRGRRGYTF.

The J gene is TRBJ1-5, the V gene TRBV2; 9 bases match TRBD1. From germline, CDR1 is SNHLY and CDR2 FYNNEI. The CDR3 runs to 15 residues. V gave up 5 bases and J gave up 1 base; unmatched junction bases: 3. CDR3 coding DNA: TGTGCCAGCAGTTGGGACAGGGCCAGCAATCAGCCCCAGCATTTT. Translation: CASSWDRASNQPQHF.

This clone was counted only a few times. The chain couples TRBV6-5 to TRBJ1-1; tentative D call: TRBD1 (6 bases). The ends were cut back, 2 bases at V and 1 base at J, with 14 bases in the middle. CDR3 length equals 16 residues. The germline V gene encodes CDR1 MNHEY and CDR2 SVGAGI. The CDR3 DNA reads as TGTGCCAGCAGTTACCAAGGGGGAAGGGCGAACACTGAAGCTTTCTTT. Amino acids: CASSYQGGRANTEAFF.

V gene TRBV7-8 combines with J gene TRBJ2-2, with 7 bases matching TRBD2. The germline CDR1 and CDR2 sequences are SGHVS and FQNEAQ. This CDR3 is 16 amino acids long. V lost 7 bases, J lost 3 bases, and 11 bases stayed unmatched. CDR3 loop: CASTPAGVLDTGELFF. The DNA of the CDR3 is TGTGCCAGCACCCCGGCGGGGGTCTTGGACACCGGGGAGCTGTTTTTT.

The genes are TRBV5-1 and TRBJ2-1; 9 bases match TRBD2. The CDR3 is 15 residues long. The ends lost 1 base at V and 5 bases at J; junction bases unmatched: 4. CDR1 and CDR2 (germline): SGHRS, YFSETQ. The CDR3 region is CASSLRAGGDNEQFF. The CDR3 DNA is TGCGCCAGCAGCTTGCGAGCGGGAGGAGACAATGAGCAGTTCTTC.

The V gene is TRBV5-4, the J gene TRBJ2-1; 16 bases match TRBD2. The CDR3 is made up of 18 amino acids. V dropped 3 bases and J dropped 4; count of bases not matched to a gene: 7. The germline V gene has CDR1 SGHNT and CDR2 YYREEE (reference sequence). The CDR3 sequence is CASSYPGLAGGRYNEQFF. In DNA form, the CDR3 reads TGTGCCAGCAGCTATCCGGGACTAGCGGGGGGGCGATACAATGAGCAGTTCTTC.

This chain connects TRBV5-6 to TRBJ1-1; D is uncertain. The CDR3 extends over 14 amino acids. Trimming stripped 1 base from V and 6 bases from J, with 13 bases between. From germline, CDR1 is SGHDT and CDR2 YYEEEE. CDR3 amino acids: CASSLITEEAEAFF. The CDR3 DNA reads TGTGCCAGCAGCTTGATTACAGAGGAGGCTGAAGCTTTCTTT.

This rearrangement joins TRBV6-2 or TRBV6-3 to TRBJ1-5, with 7 nucleotides matching TRBD1. The CDR3 extends over 15 amino acids. V gave up 4 bases and J gave up 3 bases; unmatched junction bases: 6. CDR1 MNHEY and CDR2 SVGEGT come from the germline V gene. The CDR3 nucleotides are TGTGCCAGCAGTTCCGCAGGGGGTAACAATCAGCCCCAGCATTTT. Its translation: CASSSAGGNNQPQHF.

The chain is built from TRBV6-5 and TRBJ2-1; possibly TRBD2 for D (6 bases). CDR3 length equals 13 residues. The V end lost 9 bases, the J end lost 3 bases, and 12 bases lay between the germline ends. CDR1 and CDR2 from the germline V gene are MNHEY and SVGAGI. The CDR3: CASYGGVYNEQFF. The CDR3 DNA reads as TGTGCCAGTTACGGCGGGGTCTACAATGAGCAGTTCTTC.

The rearrangement uses TRBV19 and TRBJ2-1; maybe TRBD2 (5 bases). V gave up 4 bases and J gave up 4 bases, with 14 bases separating them. Germline CDR1 reads LNHDA; CDR2 reads SQIVND (reference sequence). This CDR3 is built from 15 residues. DNA of the CDR3: TGTGCCAGTAGTACGGGCTCCACTAGGTACAATGAGCAGTTCTTC. Translating it yields CASSTGSTRYNEQFF.

The gene calls are TRBV7-2 and TRBJ1-5; 7 bases map to TRBD1. Losses at the gene ends were 5 bases for V and 4 bases for J; bases not matched to a gene: 2. The germline CDR1 and CDR2 sequences are SGHTA and FQGNSA. This CDR3 contains 13 residues. The CDR3 sequence: CASSQGVNQPQHF. DNA of the CDR3: TGTGCCAGCAGCCAGGGGGTAAATCAGCCCCAGCATTTT.

The chain carries TRBV7-9 and TRBJ1-1, with a weak D call TRBD1 (5 bases). CDR1 and CDR2 (germline): SEHNR, FQNEAQ (reference sequence). CDR3 size: 12 residues. The V and J ends lost 8 bases and 5 bases respectively, with 12 bases between them. Written as DNA, the CDR3 is TGTGCCAGCGGCACAGGTTTTACTGAAGCTTTCTTT. It codes for CASGTGFTEAFF.

J is TRBJ1-2 and V is TRBV4-1; TRBD1 might be the D (6 bases). This CDR3 spans 16 amino acids. Germline V gene sequence: CDR1 MGHRA, CDR2 YSYEKL. V was cut by 3 bases and J by 1 base, with 15 bases left in between. CDR3 bases: TGCGCCAGCAGCCAGTGGGGGCGGGAGGATAACTATGGCTACACCTTC. Translation: CASSQWGREDNYGYTF.

The chain joins TRBV4-3 to TRBJ2-2; D ambiguous. CDR1 and CDR2 (germline): LGHNA, YSLEER. The CDR3 is 16 amino acids. Trimming stripped 0 bases from V and 2 bases from J, with 10 bases between. CDR3 sequence: CASSQDVGRNTGELFF. In DNA, the CDR3 is TGCGCCAGCAGCCAAGATGTTGGCAGAAACACCGGGGAGCTGTTTTTT.